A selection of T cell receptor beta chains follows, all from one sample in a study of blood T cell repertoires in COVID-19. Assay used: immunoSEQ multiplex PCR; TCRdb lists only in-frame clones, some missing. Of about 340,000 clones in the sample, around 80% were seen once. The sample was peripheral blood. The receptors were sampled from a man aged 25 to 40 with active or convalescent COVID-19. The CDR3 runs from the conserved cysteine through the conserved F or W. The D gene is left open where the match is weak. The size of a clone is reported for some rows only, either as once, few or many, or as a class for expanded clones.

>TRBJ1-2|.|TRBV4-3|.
CASSQTAFRGTKEFYGYTF
TGCGCCAGCAGCCAAACGGCCTTCAGGGGCACGAAGGAGTTCTATGGCTACACCTTC
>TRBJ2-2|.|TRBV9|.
CASSVGPAGTGELFF
TGTGCCAGCAGCGTAGGCCCGGCGGGCACCGGGGAGCTGTTTTTT
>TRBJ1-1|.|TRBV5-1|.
CASSTYTGLETEAFF
TGCGCCAGCAGCACATATACAGGGTTGGAAACTGAAGCTTTCTTT
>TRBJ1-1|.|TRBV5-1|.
CASSLAGGNTEAFF
TGCGCCAGCAGCTTGGCCGGAGGGAACACTGAAGCTTTCTTT
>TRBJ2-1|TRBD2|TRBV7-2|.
CASSATSGRIYNEQFF
TGTGCCAGCAGTGCCACTAGCGGGAGAATCTACAATGAGCAGTTCTTC
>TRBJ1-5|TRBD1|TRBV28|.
CASTRGQINQPQHF
TGTGCCAGCACTAGGGGGCAAATCAATCAGCCCCAGCATTTT
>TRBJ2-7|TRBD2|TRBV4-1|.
CASSLTSGSLWEQYF
TGCGCCAGCAGCCTGACTAGCGGGAGCCTTTGGGAGCAGTACTTC
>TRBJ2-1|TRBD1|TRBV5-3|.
CARSARDRGVNEQFF
TGTGCCAGAAGCGCCCGGGACAGGGGCGTCAATGAGCAGTTCTTC
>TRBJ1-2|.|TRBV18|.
CASSPAGANYGYTF
TGTGCCAGCTCACCCGCAGGGGCAAACTATGGCTACACCTTC
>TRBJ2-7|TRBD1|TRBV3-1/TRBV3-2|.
CASSRPGQGVGEQYF
TGTGCCAGCAGCCGACCGGGACAGGGGGTCGGCGAGCAGTACTTC
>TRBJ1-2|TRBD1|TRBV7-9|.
CASSLGQGARGYTF
TGTGCCAGCAGCTTGGGACAGGGGGCTCGTGGCTACACCTTC
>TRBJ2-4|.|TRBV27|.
CASSLSPQQYLGTSKNIQYF
TGTGCCAGCAGTTTATCTCCGCAACAGTACCTGGGGACATCCAAAAACATTCAGTACTTC
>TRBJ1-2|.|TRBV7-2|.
CASSLSVQDGYGYTF
TGTGCCAGCAGCTTAAGCGTCCAAGACGGGTATGGCTACACCTTC
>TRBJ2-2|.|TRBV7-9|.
CASSPTPGDTGELFF
TGTGCCAGCAGCCCCACGCCAGGGGACACCGGGGAGCTGTTTTTT
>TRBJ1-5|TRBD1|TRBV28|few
CASRPIGTANQPQHF
TGTGCCAGCAGGCCGATCGGGACAGCCAATCAGCCCCAGCATTTT
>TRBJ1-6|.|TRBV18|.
CASSRAPYNSPLHF
TGTGCCAGCTCAAGAGCCCCCTATAATTCACCCCTCCACTTT
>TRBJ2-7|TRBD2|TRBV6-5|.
CASSYGAGTYEQYF
TGTGCCAGCAGTTACGGAGCGGGGACCTACGAGCAGTACTTC
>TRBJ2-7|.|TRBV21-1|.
CASSKTGRNEQYF
TGTGCCAGCAGCAAGACAGGGAGGAACGAGCAGTACTTC
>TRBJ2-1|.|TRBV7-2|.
CASSLRGFGSEQFF
TGTGCCAGCAGTCTGAGAGGGTTTGGCTCTGAGCAGTTCTTC
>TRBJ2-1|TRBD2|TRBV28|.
CASSLLRTSGRANNEQFF
TGTGCCAGCAGTTTACTTCGGACTAGCGGGAGGGCCAACAATGAGCAGTTCTTC
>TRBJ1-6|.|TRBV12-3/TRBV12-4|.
CASSLQRSPLHF
TGTGCCAGCAGTTTGCAGCGTTCACCCCTCCACTTT
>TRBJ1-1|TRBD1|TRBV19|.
CASSIVVRTGSGAEAFF
TGTGCCAGTAGTATAGTTGTGCGGACAGGGAGTGGGGCTGAAGCTTTCTTT
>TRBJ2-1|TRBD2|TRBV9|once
CASSVGSGGNNEQFF
TGTGCCAGCAGCGTAGGGAGCGGGGGGAACAATGAGCAGTTCTTC
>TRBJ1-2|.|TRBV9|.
CASSAFQTGDGYTF
TGTGCCAGCAGCGCTTTTCAGACAGGAGATGGCTACACCTTC
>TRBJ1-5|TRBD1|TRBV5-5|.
CASGDREHQPQHF
TGTGCCAGCGGGGACAGGGAGCATCAGCCCCAGCATTTT
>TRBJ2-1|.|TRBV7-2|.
CASSFFLSEQFF
TGTGCCAGCAGCTTTTTCCTAAGTGAGCAGTTCTTC
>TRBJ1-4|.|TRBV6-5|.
CASRSGGGTEKLFF
TGTGCCAGCCGCTCGGGGGGAGGGACTGAAAAACTGTTTTTT
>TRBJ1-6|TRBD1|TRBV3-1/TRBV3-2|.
CASSPLDRAPNSPLHF
TGTGCCAGCAGCCCCCTGGACAGGGCACCCAATTCACCCCTCCACTTT
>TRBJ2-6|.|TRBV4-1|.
CASSLSSRSYGANVLTF
TGCGCCAGCAGCCTTTCTTCCAGGTCTTATGGGGCCAACGTCCTGACTTTC
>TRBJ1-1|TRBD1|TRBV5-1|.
CASGQGGTEAFF
TGCGCCAGCGGACAGGGGGGCACTGAAGCTTTCTTT
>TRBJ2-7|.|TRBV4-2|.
CASSHGAGYEQYF
TGTGCCAGCAGCCACGGGGCGGGGTACGAGCAGTACTTC
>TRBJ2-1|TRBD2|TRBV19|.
CASSIGFSGSSYNEQFF
TGTGCCAGTAGTATAGGTTTTAGCGGGAGCTCCTACAATGAGCAGTTCTTC
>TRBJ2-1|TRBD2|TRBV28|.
CASSLAGEVDEQFF
TGTGCCAGCAGTTTAGCGGGAGAGGTCGATGAGCAGTTCTTC
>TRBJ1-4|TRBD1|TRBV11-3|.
CASSHYRGDEKLFF
TGTGCCAGCAGCCATTACAGGGGGGATGAAAAACTGTTTTTT
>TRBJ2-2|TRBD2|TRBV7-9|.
CASSSRTSGNGGELFF
TGTGCCAGCAGCTCTAGGACTAGCGGGAACGGCGGGGAGCTGTTTTTT
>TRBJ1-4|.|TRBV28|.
CASSQAGGMDEKLFF
TGTGCCAGCAGCCAAGCCGGGGGTATGGATGAAAAACTGTTTTTT
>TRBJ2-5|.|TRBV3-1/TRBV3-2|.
CASSLLRQETQYF
TGTGCCAGCAGCCTCCTTCGGCAAGAGACCCAGTACTTC
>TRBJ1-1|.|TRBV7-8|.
CASNTGLDTEAFF
TGTGCCAGTAATACAGGTCTGGACACTGAAGCTTTCTTT
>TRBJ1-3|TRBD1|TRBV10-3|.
CAISLGTGAGNTIYF
TGTGCCATCAGTCTCGGGACAGGGGCTGGAAACACCATATATTTT
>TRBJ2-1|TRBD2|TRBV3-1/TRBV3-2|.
CASSQDASGGYNEQFF
TGTGCCAGCAGCCAAGACGCCAGCGGGGGTTACAATGAGCAGTTCTTC
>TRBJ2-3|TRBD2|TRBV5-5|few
CASTKTSGTDTQYF
TGTGCCAGCACCAAAACTAGCGGCACAGATACGCAGTATTTT
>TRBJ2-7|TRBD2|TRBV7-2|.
CASSPALAGAGEQYF
TGTGCCAGCAGCCCCGCACTAGCGGGAGCTGGCGAGCAGTACTTC
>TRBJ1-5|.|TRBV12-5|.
CASGLVGRGGSNQPQHF
TGTGCTAGTGGTTTGGTGGGGAGGGGGGGAAGCAATCAGCCCCAGCATTTT
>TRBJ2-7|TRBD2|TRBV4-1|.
CASSFSGSTYEQYF
TGCGCCAGCAGCTTCAGCGGGAGCACCTACGAGCAGTACTTC
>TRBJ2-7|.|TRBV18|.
CASSPPAGSREQYF
TGTGCCAGCTCTCCCCCCGCAGGTTCCCGCGAGCAGTACTTC
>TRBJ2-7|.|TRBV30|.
CAWSRGRSPEQYF
TGTGCCTGGAGTAGGGGTAGGAGCCCCGAGCAGTACTTC
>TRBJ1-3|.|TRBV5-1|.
CASSLNESPYSGNTIYF
TGCGCCAGCAGCTTGAACGAAAGCCCTTACTCTGGAAACACCATATATTTT
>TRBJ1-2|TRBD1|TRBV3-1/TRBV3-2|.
CASSQGTGSYGYTF
TGTGCCAGCAGCCAAGGGACAGGTTCCTATGGCTACACCTTC
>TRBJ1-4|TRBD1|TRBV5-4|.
CASSLDLGTGEEKLFF
TGTGCCAGCAGCTTGGATCTGGGGACAGGGGAGGAAAAACTGTTTTTT
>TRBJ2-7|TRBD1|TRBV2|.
CASSVEGTAGSKYF
TGTGCCAGCAGTGTGGAAGGGACAGCTGGGAGTAAGTACTTC
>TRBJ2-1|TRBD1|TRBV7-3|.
CASSLTSRTGGQFF
TGTGCCAGCAGCTTAACAAGTCGGACAGGCGGGCAGTTCTTC
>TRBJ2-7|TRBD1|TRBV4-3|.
CASSHLDRGDEQYF
TGCGCCAGCAGCCATCTTGACAGGGGAGACGAGCAGTACTTC
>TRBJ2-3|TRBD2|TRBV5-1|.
CASSLALAGGPADTQYF
TGCGCCAGCAGCTTGGCCCTAGCGGGGGGGCCCGCAGATACGCAGTATTTT
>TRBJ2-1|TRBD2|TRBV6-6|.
CASRGLAGVDEQFF
TGTGCCAGCAGGGGACTAGCGGGAGTCGATGAGCAGTTCTTC
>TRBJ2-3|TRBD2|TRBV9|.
CASSSPHGTSADTDTQYF
TGTGCCAGCAGCTCCCCCCATGGGACTAGCGCGGATACAGATACGCAGTATTTT
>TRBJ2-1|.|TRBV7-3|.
CASSLLPTSRRGSYNEQFF
TGTGCCAGCAGCTTATTGCCAACTTCAAGGCGGGGCTCCTACAATGAGCAGTTCTTC
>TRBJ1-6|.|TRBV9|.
CASSALESSPLHF
TGTGCCAGCAGCGCCCTTGAGAGCTCACCCCTCCACTTT
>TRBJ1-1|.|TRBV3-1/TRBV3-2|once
CASSRLGNTEAFF
TGTGCCAGCAGCCGTTTGGGCAACACTGAAGCTTTCTTT
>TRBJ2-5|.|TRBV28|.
CASSYLPQGGETQYF
TGTGCCAGCAGCTACCTTCCCCAGGGCGGAGAGACCCAGTACTTC
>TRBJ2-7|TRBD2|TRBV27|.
CASSSSILAGIHEQYF
TGTGCCAGCAGTTCTAGTATACTAGCGGGAATCCACGAGCAGTACTTC